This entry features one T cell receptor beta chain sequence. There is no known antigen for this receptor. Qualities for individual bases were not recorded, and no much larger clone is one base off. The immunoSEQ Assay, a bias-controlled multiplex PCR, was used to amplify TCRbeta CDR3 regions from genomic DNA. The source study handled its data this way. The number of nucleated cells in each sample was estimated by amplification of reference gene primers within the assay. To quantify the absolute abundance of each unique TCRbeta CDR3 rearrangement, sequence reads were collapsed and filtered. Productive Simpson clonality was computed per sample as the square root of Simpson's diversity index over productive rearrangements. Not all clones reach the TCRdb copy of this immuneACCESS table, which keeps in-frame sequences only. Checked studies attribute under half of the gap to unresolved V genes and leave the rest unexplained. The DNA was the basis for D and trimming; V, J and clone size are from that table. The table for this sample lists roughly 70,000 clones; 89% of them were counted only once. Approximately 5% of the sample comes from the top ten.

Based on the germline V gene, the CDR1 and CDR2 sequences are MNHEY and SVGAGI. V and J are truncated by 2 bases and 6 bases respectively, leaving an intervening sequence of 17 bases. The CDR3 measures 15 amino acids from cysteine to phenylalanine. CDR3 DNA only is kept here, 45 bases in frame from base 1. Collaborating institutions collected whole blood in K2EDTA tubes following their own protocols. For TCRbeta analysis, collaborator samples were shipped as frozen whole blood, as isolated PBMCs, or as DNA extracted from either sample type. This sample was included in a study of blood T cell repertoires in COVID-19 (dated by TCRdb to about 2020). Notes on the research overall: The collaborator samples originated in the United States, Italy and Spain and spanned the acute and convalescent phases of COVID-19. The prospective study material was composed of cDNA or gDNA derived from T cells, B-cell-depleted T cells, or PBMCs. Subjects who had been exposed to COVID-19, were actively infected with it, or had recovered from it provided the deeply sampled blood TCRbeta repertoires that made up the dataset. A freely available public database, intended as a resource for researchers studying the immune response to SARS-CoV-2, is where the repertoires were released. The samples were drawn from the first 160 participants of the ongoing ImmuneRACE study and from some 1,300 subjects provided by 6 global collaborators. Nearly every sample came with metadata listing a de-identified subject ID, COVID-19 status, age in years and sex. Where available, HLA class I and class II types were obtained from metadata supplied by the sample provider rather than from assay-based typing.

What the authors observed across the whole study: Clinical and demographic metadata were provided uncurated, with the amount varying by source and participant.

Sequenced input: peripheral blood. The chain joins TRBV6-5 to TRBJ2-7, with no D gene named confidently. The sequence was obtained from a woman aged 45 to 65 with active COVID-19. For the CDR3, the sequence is CASSYRWSAGTEQYF. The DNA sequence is TGTGCCAGCAGTTACCGGTGGTCGGCAGGTACCGAGCAGTACTTC.